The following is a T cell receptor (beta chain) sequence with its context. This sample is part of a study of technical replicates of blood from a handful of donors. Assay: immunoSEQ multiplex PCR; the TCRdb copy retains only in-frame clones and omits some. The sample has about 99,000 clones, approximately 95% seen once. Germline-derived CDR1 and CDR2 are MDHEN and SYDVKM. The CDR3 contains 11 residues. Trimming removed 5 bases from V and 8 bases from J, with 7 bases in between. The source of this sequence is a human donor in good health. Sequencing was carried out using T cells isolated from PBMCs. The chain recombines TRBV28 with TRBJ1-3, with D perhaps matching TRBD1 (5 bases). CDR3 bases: TGTGCCAGCAGTATAGGGGACACCATATATTTT. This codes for CASSIGDTIYF.